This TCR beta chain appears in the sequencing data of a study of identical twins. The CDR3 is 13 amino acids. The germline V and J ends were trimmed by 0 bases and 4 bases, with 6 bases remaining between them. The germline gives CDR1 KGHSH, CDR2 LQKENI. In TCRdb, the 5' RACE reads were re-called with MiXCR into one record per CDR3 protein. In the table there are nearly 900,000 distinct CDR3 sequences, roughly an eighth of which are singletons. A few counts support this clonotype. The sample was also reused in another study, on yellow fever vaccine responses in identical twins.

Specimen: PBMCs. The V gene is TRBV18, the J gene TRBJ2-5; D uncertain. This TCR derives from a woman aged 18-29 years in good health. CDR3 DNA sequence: TGTGCCAGCTCACCACCGGTTACAGAGACCCAGTACTTC. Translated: CASSPPVTETQYF.